The present T cell receptor (beta chain) was sequenced within a study of T cells in localized non-small cell lung cancer. Findings of the study overall: Because researchers sequenced only one region of the tumor, heterogeneity is still possible. Compared with tumor, uninvolved adjacent lung displayed greater T cell clonality, ranking highest overall.

Trimming removed 3 bases at V and 5 bases at J, with 11 bases between. Germline CDR1 and CDR2: GTSNPN and SVGIG (reference sequence). The CDR3 is made up of 13 amino acids. In regard to this clone: Its target is unknown.

TCRdb's copy holds only in-frame clones and misses some; the assay was immunoSEQ multiplex PCR. The sample contains about 48,000 clones, roughly 80% of which appear only once. The receptor was derived from a man aged 35-69 years with stage I squamous cell lung carcinoma. The chain is built from TRBV30 and TRBJ1-5; D is unresolved. This specimen was peripheral blood, taken before any cancer treatment. CDR3 DNA sequence: TGTGCCTGGAGCCCCGGCGGGTATCAGCCCCAGCATTTT. This gives the protein CAWSPGGYQPQHF.